This T cell receptor beta chain was profiled in a study of cytotoxic CD8 clonotypes in ibrutinib-treated CLL (dated by TCRdb to the early 2020s). A note on the overall study: The cohort had 11 relapsed/refractory and roughly 15 treatment-naive patients; 17 were IGHV unmutated. Responses were partial in some 24 patients and complete in 2; after median 68 months follow-up, about 15 stayed in remission and about twelve progressed. Response samples were taken after a median of 12 months on treatment, ranging from about 6 to 36 months. Samples averaged 255,043 productive templates and approximately 100,000 productive rearrangements. Of the roughly 86 people in the trial, approximately 28 had longitudinal samples available. Cryopreserved peripheral blood mononuclear cells were obtained before treatment, at response, and at either sustained remission or disease progression.

For TCR beta library preparation, around 2.2 micrograms of genomic DNA was extracted from cryopreserved PBMCs. Longitudinal blood samples from CLL patients on ibrutinib monotherapy underwent high-throughput TCR beta sequencing. The patients took part in an open-label, single-center phase 2 trial of ibrutinib monotherapy. Points the paper makes about the study in general: Sustained-remission and progressing patients did not have matched sampling times, and lymph node repertoires were not examined. Baseline clonality exceeded that of age-matched healthy donors and correlated strongly with circulating CD8+ T-cell counts. Clonality increased at ibrutinib response, stayed stable in sustained remission, and fell back toward baseline at progression. Public clonotypes were rare and either contracted or stayed stable during treatment, and the rise in clonality at ibrutinib response reflected the expansion of private clonotypes.

On a MiSeq, deep resolution sequencing aimed for a depth between 1 in 1 million and 1 in 200,000 T cells, with each clonotype covered approximately 10x on average. The immunoSEQ hsTCRB Kit was used to generate TCR beta libraries. The paper's data handling went like this. Data were analyzed with ImmunoSEQ Data Assistant and ImmunoSEQ Analyzer, with V, D and J genes assigned per IMGT definitions. Clonality, which ranges from 0 to 1, was calculated by subtracting the normalized Shannon entropy of productive rearrangement frequencies from one. Public clonotype analysis was restricted to overrepresented clonotypes comprising at least 0.05% of each patient's repertoire. Thirteen age-matched healthy donor repertoires from immuneACCESS were used as controls for clonality. Entries here come from immuneACCESS through TCRdb and include only in-frame sequences with V and J called. Some clones fail to appear in such tables; in the studies checked, an unresolved V gene covers under half of the shortfall, and the cause of the remainder is unknown. V and J calls and clone size are those listed in that table; D and trimming were worked out from the DNA. The sample table lists over 15,000 clones, 81% of them with a count of one. The leading ten clones occupy around 5% of the sample.

As regards this clone: Its antigen remains unidentified. The sample holds no much larger clone one base away, and base qualities are not on file.

Specimen: PBMCs, collected before ibrutinib treatment. This clonotype originated in a human donor with chronic lymphocytic leukemia.

The CDR3 region reads CASSRQGYSNQPQHF. The sequenced DNA is TGTGCCAGCTCAAGACAGGGCTATAGCAATCAGCCCCAGCATTTT. The V and J genes are TRBV2 and TRBJ1-5, with 7 bases matching TRBD1. CDR1 and CDR2 are read off the germline V gene as SNHLY and FYNNEI. CDR3 length: 15 amino acids, cysteine to phenylalanine. This entry keeps only the CDR3 DNA: 45 bases, framed from base 1. Trimming takes 8 bases off V and 0 bases off J; junction bases not matched to a gene: 7.